This section outlines one TCR beta chain sequence together with its context. Its antigen is not known. Patients picked for sequencing had shown CD8+CD57+ cell expansion detected by flow cytometry. Untreated patients provided the blood samples, with no therapy given before sampling. The data derive from a study of CD8+CD57+ T cells in acquired aplastic anemia. The wider study: When averaged, DNA from sorted CD4+ and CD8+ cells came to around 3.4 ug.

Germline lookup yields CDR1 SGHRS and CDR2 YFSETQ. The V and J ends lost 4 bases and 0 bases respectively, with 10 bases between them. The CDR3 extends over 14 amino acids. Whole-study results and caveats: Patients and controls turned out to have twenty-nine CD8+ CDR3 sequences in common.

The template for TCR beta VDJ and CDR3 sequence profiling was genomic DNA. MiXCR, run by TCRdb on the reads, gives a single entry per CDR3 protein. This sample has 200,000 to 250,000 distinct CDR3 sequences, with about 62% found just once. The receptor was derived from a human donor with aplastic anemia. J is TRBJ1-1 and V is TRBV5-1; D is undetermined. Sequencing input: sorted CD4+, CD8+, or CD8+CD57+ T cells (not recorded which) from PBMCs. The CDR3 is CASSVDGLNTEAFF. The CDR3 coding sequence is TGCGCCAGCAGCGTGGACGGCTTGAACACTGAAGCTTTCTTT.